These 22 T cell receptor gamma chains were all obtained from the same sample, sequenced in a study of intestinal T cells in coeliac disease. The TRG library came from 150 to 200 ng of biopsy DNA amplified with LymphoTrack primers. TCRdb re-called the multiplex PCR reads via CATT. Altogether more than 650 gamma-chain clones are present, around 58% being singletons, with the ten largest covering around a quarter. Each case's genomic DNA was extracted from ten 5-µm formalin-fixed paraffin-embedded scrolls. Sequencing used a duodenal biopsy. The receptor set was obtained from a human donor who served as a control with a normal duodenal biopsy, not a healthy volunteer.

The chain recombines TRGV8 with TRGJ1 or TRGJ2. From germline, CDR1 is VENAVY and CDR2 YDSYNSRV. The CDR3 spans 18 residues. The V and J ends lost 2 bases and 6 bases, in that order; junction bases with no gene match: 22. The CDR3 region is CATWDIISAPSFSYKKLF. DNA for the CDR3: TGTGCCACCTGGGATATAATTTCAGCCCCGTCATTTAGTTATAAGAAACTCTTT.

This clone has more than one count but fewer than ten. TCRdb has a much larger clone's protein, which differs at residue 5 from the translation of this DNA, likely because of a read error; what is shown is the protein translated from the DNA. The rearrangement uses TRGV8 and TRGJ1 or TRGJ2. This CDR3 region has 16 residues. The germline gives CDR1 VENAVY, CDR2 YDSYNSRV. CDR3 loop: CATWGRFFRSYYKKLF. DNA for the CDR3: TGTGCCACCTGGGGTAGGTTTTTTCGGAGTTATTATAAGAAACTCTTT.

This clone was counted a few times. A single base is all that separates this from a far larger clone, so a read error is likely. The same CDR3 is also encoded by other DNA sequences in this sample. This sequence joins TRGV10 and TRGJP1. TRGV10 is labeled an ORF, and its function is uncertain. The CDR3 length is 11 residues. The CDR3 reads CAAWVRWFKIF. CDR3 DNA sequence: TGTGCTGCGTGGGTTCGTTGGTTCAAAATATTT.

J is TRGJP1 and V is TRGV8. Trimming took 2 bases from V and 6 from J; bases not matched to a gene: 3. The germline V gene encodes CDR1 VENAVY and CDR2 YDSYNSRV. The CDR3 is 13 amino acids. The CDR3 here is CATWDTPGWFKIF. The CDR3 nucleotides read TGTGCCACCTGGGATACTCCTGGTTGGTTCAAGATATTT.

This clone has just a few counts. The genes are TRGV4 and TRGJ1 or TRGJ2. Germline CDR1 and CDR2: EGSTGY and YDSYTSSV. J lost 4 bases, V lost 8 bases, and 8 bases had no gene match. The CDR3 has 12 amino acids. CDR3 sequence reads: CATLGLYYKKLF. CDR3 nucleotides: TGTGCCACCTTGGGATTGTATTATAAGAAACTCTTT.

This clone is a singleton in its sample. The chain combines TRGV4 with TRGJ1 or TRGJ2. The V gene's germline CDR1 is EGSTGY and CDR2 YDSYTSSV. The CDR3 loop spans 14 amino acids. CDR3 in amino acids: CAPGMALNYYKKLF. CDR3 sequence (DNA): TGTGCACCTGGGATGGCCCTGAATTATTATAAGAAACTCTTT.

V gene TRGV8 combines with J gene TRGJ1 or TRGJ2. Unmatched junction bases numbered 3, after V lost 5 bases and J lost 2 bases. This CDR3 is built from 12 residues. Per the germline V gene, CDR1 is VENAVY and CDR2 is YDSYNSRV. The chain's CDR3 is CATWVHYYKKLF. In nucleotides, the CDR3 is TGTGCCACCTGGGTTCATTATTATAAGAAACTCTTT.

This chain links TRGV3 with TRGJ1 or TRGJ2. Germline V gives CDR1 VTNTFY, CDR2 YDVSTARD (reference sequence). There are 12 residues in the CDR3. Trimming cost V 3 bases and J 6 bases; bases outside gene matches: 5. The DNA for the CDR3 is TGTGCCACCTGGGACTACATTTATAAGAAACTCTTT. Translated: CATWDYIYKKLF.

This clone is labeled as large. DNA for the CDR3: TGTGCCACCTGGGAAGTCGAGAAACTCTTT. Protein product: CATWEVEKLF. The chain is built from TRGV4 and TRGJ1 or TRGJ2. The V gene's germline CDR1 is EGSTGY and CDR2 YDSYTSSV. The CDR3 consists of 10 residues. Unmatched junction bases numbered 5, after V lost 4 bases and J lost 11 bases.

This clone came up a few times. This rearrangement joins TRGV2 to TRGJP2. The V gene end was trimmed by 6 bases and the J gene end by 5 bases; junction bases not matched to a gene: 9. The CDR3 contains 14 residues. Germline CDR1 EGSNGY, CDR2 YDSYNSKV. Here the CDR3 DNA reads TGTGCCACCTGGACGGGTAGAAGTGATTGGATCAAGACGTTT. Its protein product is CATWTGRSDWIKTF.

This clone was seen a single time. The genes are TRGV3 and TRGJ1 or TRGJ2. Germline-derived CDR1 and CDR2 are VTNTFY and YDVSTARD (reference sequence). Trimming took 3 bases from V and 3 from J; bases not matched to a gene: 8. The CDR3 is 14 residues long. CDR3: CATWDHDPYYKKLF. Written as DNA, the CDR3 is TGTGCCACCTGGGACCATGATCCTTATTATAAGAAACTCTTT.

This clone has a handful of counts. The V and J genes are TRGV10 and TRGJP1. TRGV10 belongs to the ORF category, with a function that is uncertain. Unmatched junction bases numbered 15, after V lost 8 bases and J lost 8 bases. This CDR3 region has 15 residues. CDR3 region: CAAWDLLVPGWFKIF. CDR3 DNA sequence: TGTGCTGCGTGGGATTTATTGGTGCCCGGTTGGTTCAAGATATTT.

A few counts support this clone. The rearrangement joins TRGV10 to TRGJP1. TRGV10 qualifies as an ORF whose function is uncertain. The CDR3 loop spans 12 amino acids. Germline trimming cut 12 bases from V and 14 bases from J; bases unmatched to any gene: 16. CDR3 amino acids: CAAFDKVGFKIF. The CDR3 bases are TGTGCTGCTTTTGACAAAGTGGGTTTCAAGATATTT.

This clone showed up just a few times. TCRdb's listed protein matches a much larger clone and diverges from this DNA's translation at residue 3, likely through a read error; the protein shown comes from the DNA. CDR3 amino acids: CAAWDRDYKKLF. Here the CDR3 DNA reads TGTGCCGCCTGGGATCGCGATTATAAGAAACTCTTT. This chain joins TRGV8 and TRGJ1 or TRGJ2. The CDR3 sequence is 12 residues long. Germline V gene sequence: CDR1 VENAVY, CDR2 YDSYNSRV.

In the case of this clone: The protein that TCRdb holds for this DNA derives from a much larger clone and differs from the translated DNA at residue 6, which likely indicates a read error; the protein shown here is translated from the DNA. This chain connects TRGV4 to TRGJ1 or TRGJ2. The CDR3 spans 13 residues. Losses at the gene ends were 4 bases for V and 6 bases for J; bases not matched to a gene: 9. Germline values: CDR1 EGSTGY, CDR2 YDSYTSSV. The CDR3: CATWDRRGYKKLF. In DNA form, the CDR3 reads TGTGCCACCTGGGACAGGCGAGGTTATAAGAAACTCTTT.

Details on this clone: TCRdb assigns this DNA the protein of a much larger clone, which departs from its translation at residue 11; this likely reflects a read error, and the protein shown comes from translating the DNA. The CDR3 here is CATWDAYTTGRFKIF. The CDR3 nucleotides read TGTGCCACCTGGGACGCATATACCACTGGTCGGTTCAAGATATTT. The chain combines TRGV4 with TRGJP1. The CDR3 has 15 amino acids. The germline V gene has CDR1 EGSTGY and CDR2 YDSYTSSV.

By its share, this clone is hyperexpanded (1% or more). The chain is built from TRGV10 and TRGJ1 or TRGJ2. TRGV10 is an open reading frame, and its role is uncertain. The CDR3 length is 11 residues. The V gene end was trimmed by 8 bases and the J gene end by 2 bases; junction bases not matched to a gene: 1. CDR3 protein: CAAWDYYKKLF. CDR3 nucleotide sequence: TGTGCTGCGTGGGATTATTATAAGAAACTCTTT.

This clone has more than one count but fewer than ten. The translated DNA and TCRdb's protein are not identical at residue 10; the protein here was translated from the DNA. The rearrangement uses TRGV4 and TRGJP1. The V segment lost 5 bases and the J segment 6 bases; nucleotides outside the gene matches: 15. Germline CDR1 and CDR2: EGSTGY and YDSYTSSV. The CDR3 is made up of 16 amino acids. CDR3 nucleotides: TGTGCCACCTGGGGACGGGGGGGGGGCGCTGGTTGGTTCAAGATATTT. It translates to CATWGRGGGAGWFKIF.

The rearrangement uses TRGV8 and TRGJP2. Germline V gene lookup returns CDR1 VENAVY and CDR2 YDSYNSRV. The CDR3 has 13 residues. The V and J ends lost 1 base and 4 bases, in that order; junction bases with no gene match: 0. The CDR3 protein is CATWDSSDWIKTF. DNA of the CDR3: TGTGCCACCTGGGATAGTAGTGATTGGATCAAGACGTTT.

This clone was counted between two and nine times. The chain employs TRGV11 and TRGJP1. TRGV11 is assigned to the ORF class and has an uncertain function. CDR3 length: 17 amino acids. V trimming: 2 bases; J trimming: 0 bases; junction bases outside the gene matches: 6. For the CDR3, the DNA is TGTGCCTGCTGGATTAGGCGAAGGGATACCACTGGTTGGTTCAAGATATTT. As protein: CACWIRRRDTTGWFKIF.

This clone was seen more than once but under ten times. This chain connects TRGV9 to TRGJ1 or TRGJ2. From germline, CDR1 is GITISATS and CDR2 ISYDGTV (reference sequence). The length of the CDR3 is 11 residues. Trimming cost V 10 bases and J 6 bases; bases outside gene matches: 9. CDR3 in DNA: TGTGCCTTTTCGTTTATTTATAAGAAACTCTTT. Protein: CAFSFIYKKLF.

This clone has more than one count but fewer than ten. A read error likely explains this, since a far larger clone differs by one base. The same CDR3 can be traced to other DNA sequences in this sample. This chain connects TRGV4 to TRGJ1 or TRGJ2. The CDR3 spans 13 residues. Losses at the gene ends were 4 bases for V and 7 bases for J; bases not matched to a gene: 10. The V gene's germline CDR1 is EGSTGY and CDR2 YDSYTSSV. CDR3 protein: CATWDGRGYKKLF. The CDR3 bases are TGTGCCACCTGGGACGGGCGAGGCTATAAGAAACTCTTT.